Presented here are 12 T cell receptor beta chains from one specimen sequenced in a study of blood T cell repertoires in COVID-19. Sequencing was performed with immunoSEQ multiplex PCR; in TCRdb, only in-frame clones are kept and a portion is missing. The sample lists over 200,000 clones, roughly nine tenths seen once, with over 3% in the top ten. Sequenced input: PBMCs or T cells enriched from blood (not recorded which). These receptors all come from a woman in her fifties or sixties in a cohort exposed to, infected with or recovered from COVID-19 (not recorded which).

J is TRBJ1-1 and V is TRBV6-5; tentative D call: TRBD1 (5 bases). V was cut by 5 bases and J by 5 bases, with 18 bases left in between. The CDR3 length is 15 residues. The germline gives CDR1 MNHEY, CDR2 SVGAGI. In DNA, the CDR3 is TGTGCCAGCAGTAGAGGGCCGGGGGTCCAGACTGAAGCTTTCTTT. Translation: CASSRGPGVQTEAFF.

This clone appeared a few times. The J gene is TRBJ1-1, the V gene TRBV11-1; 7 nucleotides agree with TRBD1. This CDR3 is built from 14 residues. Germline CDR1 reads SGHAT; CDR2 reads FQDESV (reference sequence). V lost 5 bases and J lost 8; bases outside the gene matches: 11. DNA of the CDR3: TGTGCCAGCAGCGCCGACAGGGAGAGACACGAAGCTTTCTTT. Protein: CASSADRERHEAFF.

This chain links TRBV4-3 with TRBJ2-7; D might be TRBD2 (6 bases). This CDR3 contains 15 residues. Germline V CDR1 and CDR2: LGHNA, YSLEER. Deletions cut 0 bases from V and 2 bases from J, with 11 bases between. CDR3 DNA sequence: TGCGCCAGCAGCCAAGACCCCGGGGGTACCTACGAGCAGTACTTC. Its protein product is CASSQDPGGTYEQYF.

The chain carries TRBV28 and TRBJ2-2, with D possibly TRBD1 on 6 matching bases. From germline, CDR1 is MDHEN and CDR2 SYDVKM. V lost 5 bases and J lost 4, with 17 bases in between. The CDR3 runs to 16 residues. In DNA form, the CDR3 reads TGTGCCAGCAGTCCCACCGGGACAACTGGCACCGGGGAGCTGTTTTTT. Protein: CASSPTGTTGTGELFF.

As DNA, the CDR3 is TGTGCCAGCAGCTTAGAGTACAGGGGGAATGGCTACACCTTC. Amino acids: CASSLEYRGNGYTF. The V and J genes are TRBV7-2 and TRBJ1-2; 8 bases are shared with TRBD1. Germline V gene data show CDR1 as SGHTA and CDR2 as FQGNSA. This CDR3 region has 14 residues. The ends lost 1 base at V and 6 bases at J; junction bases unmatched: 4.

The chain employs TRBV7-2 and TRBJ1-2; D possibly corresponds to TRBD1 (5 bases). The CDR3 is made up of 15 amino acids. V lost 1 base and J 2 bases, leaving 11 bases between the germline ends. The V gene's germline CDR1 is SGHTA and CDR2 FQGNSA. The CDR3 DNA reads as TGTGCCAGCAGCTTAGTTCCAGGGTTAAACTATGGCTACACCTTC. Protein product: CASSLVPGLNYGYTF.

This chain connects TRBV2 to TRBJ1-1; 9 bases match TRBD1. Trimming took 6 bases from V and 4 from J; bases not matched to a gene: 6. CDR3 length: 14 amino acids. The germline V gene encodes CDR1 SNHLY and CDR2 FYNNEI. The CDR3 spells CASRPDRGVTEAFF. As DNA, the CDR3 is TGTGCCAGCAGGCCCGACAGGGGGGTCACTGAAGCTTTCTTT.

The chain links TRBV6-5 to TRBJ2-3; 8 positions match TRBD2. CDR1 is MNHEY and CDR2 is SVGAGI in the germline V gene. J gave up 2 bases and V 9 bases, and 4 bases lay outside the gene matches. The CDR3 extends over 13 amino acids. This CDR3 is CASTLAATDTQYF. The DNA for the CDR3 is TGTGCCAGTACACTAGCGGCCACAGATACGCAGTATTTT.

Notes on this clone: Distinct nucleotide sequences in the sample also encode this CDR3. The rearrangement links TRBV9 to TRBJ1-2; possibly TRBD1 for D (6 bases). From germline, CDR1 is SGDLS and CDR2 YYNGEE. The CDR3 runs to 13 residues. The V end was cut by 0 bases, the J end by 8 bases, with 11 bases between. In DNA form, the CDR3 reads TGTGCCAGCAGCGTAGCAGGGGCAGGGGGCTACACCTTC. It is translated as CASSVAGAGGYTF.

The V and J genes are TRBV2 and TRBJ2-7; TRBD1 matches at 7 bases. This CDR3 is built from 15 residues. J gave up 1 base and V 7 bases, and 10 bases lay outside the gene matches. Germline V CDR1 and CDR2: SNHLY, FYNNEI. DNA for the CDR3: TGTGCCAGCACCACCGGGACAGATACATCCTACGAGCAGTACTTC. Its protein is CASTTGTDTSYEQYF. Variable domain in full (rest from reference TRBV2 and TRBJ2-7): EPEVTQTPSHQVTQMGQEVILRCVPISNHLYFYWYRQILGQKVEFLVSFYNNEISEKSEIFDDQFSVERPDGSNFTLKIRSTKLEDSAMYFCASTTGTDTSYEQYFGPGTRLTVT.

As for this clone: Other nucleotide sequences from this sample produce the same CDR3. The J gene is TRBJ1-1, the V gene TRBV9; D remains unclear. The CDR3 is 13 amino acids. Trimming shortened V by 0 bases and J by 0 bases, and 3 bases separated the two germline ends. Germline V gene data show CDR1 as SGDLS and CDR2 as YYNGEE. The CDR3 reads CASSVAVNTEAFF. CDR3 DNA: TGTGCCAGCAGCGTAGCAGTGAACACTGAAGCTTTCTTT.

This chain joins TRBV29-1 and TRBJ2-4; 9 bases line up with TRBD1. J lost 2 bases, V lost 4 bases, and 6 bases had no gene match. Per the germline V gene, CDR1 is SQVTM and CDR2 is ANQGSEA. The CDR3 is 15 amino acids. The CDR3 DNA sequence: TGCAGCGTTGGAGGGACAGGGCACTCCAAAAACATTCAGTACTTC. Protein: CSVGGTGHSKNIQYF.